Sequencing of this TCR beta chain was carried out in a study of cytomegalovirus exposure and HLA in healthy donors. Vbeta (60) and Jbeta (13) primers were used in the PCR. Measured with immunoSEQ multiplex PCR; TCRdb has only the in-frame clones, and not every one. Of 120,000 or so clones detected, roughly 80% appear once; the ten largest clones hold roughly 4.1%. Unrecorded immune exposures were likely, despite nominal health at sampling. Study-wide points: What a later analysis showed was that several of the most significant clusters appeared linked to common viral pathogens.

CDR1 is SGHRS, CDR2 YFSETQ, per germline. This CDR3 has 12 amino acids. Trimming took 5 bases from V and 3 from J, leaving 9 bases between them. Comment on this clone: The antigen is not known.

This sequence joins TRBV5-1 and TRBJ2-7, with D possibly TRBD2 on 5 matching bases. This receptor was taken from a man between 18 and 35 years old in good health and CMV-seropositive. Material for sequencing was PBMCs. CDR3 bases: TGCGCCAGCAGGACGGGGAACTACGAGCAGTACTTC. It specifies CASRTGNYEQYF. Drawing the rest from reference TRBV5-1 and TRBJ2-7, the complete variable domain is KAGVTQTPRYLIKTRGQQVTLSCSPISGHRSVSWYQQTPGQGLQFLFEYFSETQRNKGNFPGRFSGRQFSNSRSEMNVSTLELGDSALYLCASRTGNYEQYFGPGTRLTVT.